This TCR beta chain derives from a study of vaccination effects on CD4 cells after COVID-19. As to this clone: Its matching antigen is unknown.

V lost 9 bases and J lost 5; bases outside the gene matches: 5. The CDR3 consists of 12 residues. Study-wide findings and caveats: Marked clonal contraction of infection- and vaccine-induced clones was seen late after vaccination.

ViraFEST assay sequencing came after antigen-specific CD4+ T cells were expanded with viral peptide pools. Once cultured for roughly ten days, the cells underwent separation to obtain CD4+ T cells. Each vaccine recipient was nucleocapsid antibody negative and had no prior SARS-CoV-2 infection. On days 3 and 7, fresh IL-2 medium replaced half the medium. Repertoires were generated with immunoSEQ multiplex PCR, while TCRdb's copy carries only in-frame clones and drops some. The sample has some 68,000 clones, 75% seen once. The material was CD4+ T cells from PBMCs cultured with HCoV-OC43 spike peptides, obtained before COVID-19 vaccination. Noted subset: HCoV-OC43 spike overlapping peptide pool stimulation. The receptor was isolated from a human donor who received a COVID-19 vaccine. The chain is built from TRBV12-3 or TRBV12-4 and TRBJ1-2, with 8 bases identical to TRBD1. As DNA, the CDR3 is TGTGCCAGTCAGGGGGCAGGGTATGGCTACACCTTC. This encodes CASQGAGYGYTF.